Listed below are T cell receptor beta chains from one sample, sequenced in a study of blood T cell repertoires in COVID-19. TCRdb's table, derived via immunoSEQ multiplex PCR, lists solely in-frame clones and lacks some. The sample includes more than 200,000 clones, roughly 87% seen only once; the top ten take more than 0.55%. Sequencing was performed on peripheral blood. The receptors shown here come from a human donor in a cohort sampled during active COVID-19. CDR3s include the opening cysteine and the closing phenylalanine or tryptophan. A D gene is named only where the DNA matches it firmly. Expanded clones are given a class, and other clones once, few, many or no size at all.

cdr3_aa: CASLVGSRDTQYF
cdr3_nt: TGTGCCTCCCTCGTGGGTAGCCGGGATACGCAGTATTTT
v_call: TRBV12-3/TRBV12-4
d_call: .
j_call: TRBJ2-3
clone_size: .

cdr3_aa: CASSYSLQGGEKLFF
cdr3_nt: TGTGCCAGCAGTTACTCGTTGCAGGGTGGTGAAAAACTGTTTTTT
v_call: TRBV6-5
d_call: .
j_call: TRBJ1-4
clone_size: once

cdr3_aa: CASSLGAGSYEQYF
cdr3_nt: TGTGCCAGCAGCTTAGGGGCAGGATCCTACGAGCAGTACTTC
v_call: TRBV11-2
d_call: .
j_call: TRBJ2-7
clone_size: .

cdr3_aa: CASSTRGSEQYF
cdr3_nt: TGTGCCAGCAGCACCCGAGGCAGCGAGCAGTACTTC
v_call: TRBV12-3/TRBV12-4
d_call: .
j_call: TRBJ2-7
clone_size: .

cdr3_aa: CASSDPRLSGNTIYF
cdr3_nt: TGCGCCAGCAGCGACCCAAGACTCTCTGGAAACACCATATATTTT
v_call: TRBV4-1
d_call: .
j_call: TRBJ1-3
clone_size: .

cdr3_aa: CASSLDRVTKTQYF
cdr3_nt: TGTGCCAGCAGCCTGGACAGGGTAACAAAGACCCAGTACTTC
v_call: TRBV6-2/TRBV6-3
d_call: TRBD1
j_call: TRBJ2-5
clone_size: .

cdr3_aa: CASSLNSLGTEAFF
cdr3_nt: TGTGCCAGCAGCTTAAACAGCTTGGGCACTGAAGCTTTCTTT
v_call: TRBV7-9
d_call: .
j_call: TRBJ1-1
clone_size: .

cdr3_aa: CAWGSGLAGAREQYF
cdr3_nt: TGTGCCTGGGGGAGCGGACTAGCGGGAGCTCGCGAGCAGTACTTC
v_call: TRBV30
d_call: TRBD2
j_call: TRBJ2-7
clone_size: .

cdr3_aa: CATSREAAGGYTF
cdr3_nt: TGTGCCACCAGCAGAGAGGCGGCTGGGGGCTACACCTTC
v_call: TRBV15
d_call: .
j_call: TRBJ1-2
clone_size: .

cdr3_aa: CASSSGQGGFSGINEKLFF
cdr3_nt: TGTGCCAGCAGCTCCGGACAAGGCGGTTTTTCAGGAATTAATGAAAAACTGTTTTTT
v_call: TRBV7-9
d_call: .
j_call: TRBJ1-4
clone_size: .